This T cell receptor beta chain stems from a study of blood T cell repertoires in COVID-19. About the research overall: The United States, Italy and Spain supplied acute and convalescent COVID-19 samples. T cells, B-cell-depleted T cells, or PBMCs supplied cDNA or gDNA.

As handled by the study authors: Using reference gene primer amplification, nucleated cell counts were estimated. TCRdb keeps only in-frame clones here, not all; method: immunoSEQ multiplex PCR. V, J and clone size reflect that table, while D and trimming were determined from the DNA. The sample lists 230,000 or so clones; around 85% were seen once. This CDR3 is 14 amino acids long. The ends lost 3 bases at V and 6 bases at J; junction bases unmatched: 10. Germline lookup yields CDR1 GTSNPN and CDR2 SVGIG (reference sequence). The sequence was obtained from a human donor in a cohort sampled during active COVID-19. The V gene is TRBV30, the J gene TRBJ2-7; 8 bases agree with TRBD1. The sequenced sample consisted of peripheral blood. In DNA form, the CDR3 reads TGTGCCTGGAGAGTCAGGACAGGGATCTCCGAGCAGTACTTC. This translates into CAWRVRTGISEQYF.